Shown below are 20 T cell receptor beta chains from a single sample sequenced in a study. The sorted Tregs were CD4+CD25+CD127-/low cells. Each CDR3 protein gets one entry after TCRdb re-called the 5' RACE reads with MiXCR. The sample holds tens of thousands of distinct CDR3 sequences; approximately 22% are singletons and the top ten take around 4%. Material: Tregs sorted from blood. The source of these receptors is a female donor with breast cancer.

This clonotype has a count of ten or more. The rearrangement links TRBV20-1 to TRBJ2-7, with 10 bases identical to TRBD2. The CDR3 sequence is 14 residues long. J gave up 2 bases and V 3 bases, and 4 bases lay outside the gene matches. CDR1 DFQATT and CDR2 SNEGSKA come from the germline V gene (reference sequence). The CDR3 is CSASLAGEAYEQYF. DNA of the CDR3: TGCAGTGCTAGTCTAGCGGGAGAAGCCTACGAGCAGTACTTC.

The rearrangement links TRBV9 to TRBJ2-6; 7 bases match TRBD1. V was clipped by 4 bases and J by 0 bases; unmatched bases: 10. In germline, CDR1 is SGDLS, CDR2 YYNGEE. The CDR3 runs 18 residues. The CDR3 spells CASSKRTGLRSGANVLTF. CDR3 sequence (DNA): TGTGCCAGCAGCAAGCGGACAGGATTACGCTCTGGGGCCAACGTCCTGACTTTC.

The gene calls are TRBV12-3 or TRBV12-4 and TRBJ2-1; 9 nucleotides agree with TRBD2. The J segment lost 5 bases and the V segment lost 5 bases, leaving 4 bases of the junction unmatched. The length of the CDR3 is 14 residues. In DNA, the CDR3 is TGTGCCAGCAGTCTGGTAGCGGGAGACAATGAGCAGTTCTTC. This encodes CASSLVAGDNEQFF.

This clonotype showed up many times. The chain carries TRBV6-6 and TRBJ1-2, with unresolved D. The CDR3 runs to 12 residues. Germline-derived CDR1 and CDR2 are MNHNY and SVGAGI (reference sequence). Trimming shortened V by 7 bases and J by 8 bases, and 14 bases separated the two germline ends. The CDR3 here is CASTISLGGYTF. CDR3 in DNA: TGTGCCAGCACCATTTCCTTGGGAGGCTACACCTTC.

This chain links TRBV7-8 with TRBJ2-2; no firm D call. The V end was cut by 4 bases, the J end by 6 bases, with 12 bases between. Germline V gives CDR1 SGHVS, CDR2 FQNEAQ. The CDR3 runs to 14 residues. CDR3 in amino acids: CASSSRSDSGELFF. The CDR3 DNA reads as TGTGCCAGCAGCTCGAGATCCGACTCCGGGGAGCTGTTTTTT.

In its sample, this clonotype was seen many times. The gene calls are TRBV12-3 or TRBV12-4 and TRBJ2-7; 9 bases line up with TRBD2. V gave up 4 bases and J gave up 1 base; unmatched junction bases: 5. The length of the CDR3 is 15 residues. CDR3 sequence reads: CASSSLAGMSYEQYF. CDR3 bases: TGTGCCAGCAGTTCACTAGCGGGTATGTCCTACGAGCAGTACTTC.

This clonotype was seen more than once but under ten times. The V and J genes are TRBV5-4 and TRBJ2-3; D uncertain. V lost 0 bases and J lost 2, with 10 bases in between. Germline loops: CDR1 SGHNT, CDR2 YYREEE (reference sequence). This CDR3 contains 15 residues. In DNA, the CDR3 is TGTGCCAGCAGCTTGGAGGGCAGAGACACAGATACGCAGTATTTT. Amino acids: CASSLEGRDTDTQYF.

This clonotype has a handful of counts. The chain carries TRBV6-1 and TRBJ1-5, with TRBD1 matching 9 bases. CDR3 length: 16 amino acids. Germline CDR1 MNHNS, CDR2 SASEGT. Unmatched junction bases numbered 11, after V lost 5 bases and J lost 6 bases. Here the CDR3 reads CASSRPTGGLAQPQHF. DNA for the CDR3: TGTGCCAGCAGTCGTCCGACAGGGGGATTAGCTCAGCCCCAGCATTTT.

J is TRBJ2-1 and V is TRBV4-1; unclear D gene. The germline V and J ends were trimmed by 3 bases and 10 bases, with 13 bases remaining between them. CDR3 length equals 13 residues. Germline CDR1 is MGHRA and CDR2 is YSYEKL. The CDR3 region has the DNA TGCGCCAGCAGCCACATCGCACTGAGGGAGCAGTTCTTC. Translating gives CASSHIALREQFF.

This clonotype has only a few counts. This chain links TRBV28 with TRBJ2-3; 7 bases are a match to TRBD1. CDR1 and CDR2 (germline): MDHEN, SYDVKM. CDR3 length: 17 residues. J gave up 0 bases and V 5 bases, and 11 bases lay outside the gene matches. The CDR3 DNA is TGTGCCAGCAGTCCTCTAAACAGGGGATTGAGCACAGATACGCAGTATTTT. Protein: CASSPLNRGLSTDTQYF.

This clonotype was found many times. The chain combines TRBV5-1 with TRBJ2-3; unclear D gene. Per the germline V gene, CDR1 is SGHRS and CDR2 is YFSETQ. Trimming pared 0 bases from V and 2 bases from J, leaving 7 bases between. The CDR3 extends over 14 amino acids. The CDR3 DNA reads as TGCGCCAGCAGCTTGGTTCAGATCACAGATACGCAGTATTTT. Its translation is CASSLVQITDTQYF.

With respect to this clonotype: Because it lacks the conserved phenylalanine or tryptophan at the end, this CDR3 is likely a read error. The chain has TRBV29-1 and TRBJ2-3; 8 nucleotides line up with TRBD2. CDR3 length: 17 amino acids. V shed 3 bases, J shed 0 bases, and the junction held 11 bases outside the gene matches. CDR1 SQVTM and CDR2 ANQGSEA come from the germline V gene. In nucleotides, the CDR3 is TGCAGCGTTGATTCTCCGGGACTAGGAGATAGCACAGATACGCAGTATCTC. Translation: CSVDSPGLGDSTDTQYL.

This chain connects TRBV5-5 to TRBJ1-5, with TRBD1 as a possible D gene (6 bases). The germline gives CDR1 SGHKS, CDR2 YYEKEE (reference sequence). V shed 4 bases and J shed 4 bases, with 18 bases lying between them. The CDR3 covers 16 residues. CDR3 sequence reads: CASSPRGGTRNQPQHF. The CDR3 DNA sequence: TGTGCCAGCAGCCCTCGAGGGGGGACCCGGAATCAGCCCCAGCATTTT.

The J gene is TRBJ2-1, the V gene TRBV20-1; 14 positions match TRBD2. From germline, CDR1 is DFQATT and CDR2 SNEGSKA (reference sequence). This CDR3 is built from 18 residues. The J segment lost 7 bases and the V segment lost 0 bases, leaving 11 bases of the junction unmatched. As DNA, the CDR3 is TGCAGTGCTAGAGAAAGGGGGACTAGCGGGAGAGGTGGGAATGAGCAGTTCTTC. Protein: CSARERGTSGRGGNEQFF.

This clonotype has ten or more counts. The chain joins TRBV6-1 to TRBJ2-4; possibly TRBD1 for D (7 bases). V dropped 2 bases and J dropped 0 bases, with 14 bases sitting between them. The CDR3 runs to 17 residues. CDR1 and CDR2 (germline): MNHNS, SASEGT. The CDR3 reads CASSERGTDLAKNIQYF. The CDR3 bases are TGTGCCAGCAGTGAACGGGGGACAGATCTAGCCAAAAACATTCAGTACTTC.

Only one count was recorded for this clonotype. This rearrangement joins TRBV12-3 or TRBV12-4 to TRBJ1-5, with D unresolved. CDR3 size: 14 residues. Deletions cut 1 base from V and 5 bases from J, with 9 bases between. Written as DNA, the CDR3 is TGTGCCAGCAGTTTAGGGCGTGTCTATCAGCCCCAGCATTTT. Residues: CASSLGRVYQPQHF.

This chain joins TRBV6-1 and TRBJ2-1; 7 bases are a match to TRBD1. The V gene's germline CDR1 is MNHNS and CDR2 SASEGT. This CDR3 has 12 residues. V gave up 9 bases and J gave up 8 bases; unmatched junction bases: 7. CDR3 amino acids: CASLIGGHEQFF. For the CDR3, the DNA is TGTGCCAGTCTTATAGGGGGCCATGAGCAGTTCTTC.

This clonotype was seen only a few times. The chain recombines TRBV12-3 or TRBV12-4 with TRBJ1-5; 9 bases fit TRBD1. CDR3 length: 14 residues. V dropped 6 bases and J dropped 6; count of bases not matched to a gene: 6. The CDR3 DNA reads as TGTGCCAGCAGCACTAGGACAGGGGTTCAGCCCCAGCATTTT. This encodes CASSTRTGVQPQHF.

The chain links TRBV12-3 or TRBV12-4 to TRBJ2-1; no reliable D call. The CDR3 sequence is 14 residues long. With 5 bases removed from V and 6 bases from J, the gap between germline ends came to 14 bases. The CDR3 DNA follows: TGTGCCAGCAGTATTAGGCCCTCCCTCAATGAGCAGTTCTTC. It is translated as CASSIRPSLNEQFF.

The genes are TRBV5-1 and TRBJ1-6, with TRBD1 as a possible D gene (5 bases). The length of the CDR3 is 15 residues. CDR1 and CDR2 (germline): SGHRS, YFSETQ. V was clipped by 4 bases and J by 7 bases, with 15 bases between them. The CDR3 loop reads CASSTDGTANSPLHF. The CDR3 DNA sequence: TGCGCCAGCAGCACGGACGGGACGGCAAATTCACCCCTCCACTTT. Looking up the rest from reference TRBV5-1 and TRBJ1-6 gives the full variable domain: KAGVTQTPRYLIKTRGQQVTLSCSPISGHRSVSWYQQTPGQGLQFLFEYFSETQRNKGNFPGRFSGRQFSNSRSEMNVSTLELGDSALYLCASSTDGTANSPLHFGNGTRLTVT.